This TCR beta chain was identified in a study of blood T cells in healthy people across ages. PCR was performed a second time for about 7 to 12 cycles using a sample-barcoded 5' primer and a J-beta primer mix. Each CDR3 protein gets one entry after TCRdb re-called the 5' RACE reads with MiXCR. The profile covers roughly 800,000 distinct CDR3 sequences, with about 62% appearing a single time and 20% to 25% taken by the ten largest. Deletions cut 6 bases from V and 6 bases from J, with 15 bases between. The CDR3 spans 14 residues. Per the germline V gene, CDR1 is MNHEY and CDR2 is SVGAGI. This chain links TRBV6-5 with TRBJ1-5; D gene ambiguous. The receptor was derived from a man aged 30 to 39 in good health. The sequenced sample consisted of blood. The CDR3 DNA sequence: TGTGCCAGCAGCCCCCGCGGCAGGTTTCAGCCCCAGCATTTT. This sequence encodes CASSPRGRFQPQHF.